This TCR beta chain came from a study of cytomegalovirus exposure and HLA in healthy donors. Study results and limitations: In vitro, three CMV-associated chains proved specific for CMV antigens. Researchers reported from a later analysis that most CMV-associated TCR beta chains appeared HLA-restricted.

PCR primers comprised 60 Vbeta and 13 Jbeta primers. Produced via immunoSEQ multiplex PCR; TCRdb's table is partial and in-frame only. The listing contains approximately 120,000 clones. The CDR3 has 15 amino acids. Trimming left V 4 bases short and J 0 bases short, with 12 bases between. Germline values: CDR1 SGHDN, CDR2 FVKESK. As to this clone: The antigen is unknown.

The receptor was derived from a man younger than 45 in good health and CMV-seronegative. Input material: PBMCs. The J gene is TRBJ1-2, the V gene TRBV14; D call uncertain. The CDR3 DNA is TGTGCCAGCAGCCCAACGTGGACTACTAACTATGGCTACACCTTC. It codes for CASSPTWTTNYGYTF.